This T cell receptor (beta chain) derives from a study of blood T cell repertoires in COVID-19 (dated by TCRdb to the early 2020s). Context from the whole study: The collaborator samples originated in the United States, Italy and Spain and spanned the acute and convalescent phases of COVID-19. The prospective study material was composed of cDNA or gDNA derived from T cells, B-cell-depleted T cells, or PBMCs. The dataset comprised deeply sampled blood TCRbeta repertoires from subjects exposed to, actively infected with, or recovered from COVID-19. The repertoires were released in a freely available public database intended as a resource for research on the immune response to SARS-CoV-2. Samples came from the ongoing ImmuneRACE study (first 160 participants) plus 1,254 subjects from 6 global collaborators. The sample metadata nearly always contained a de-identified subject ID, COVID-19 status, age in years and sex. Where HLA class I and class II types were available, the types were taken from metadata supplied by the sample provider, not from assay-based typing.

Note on this clone: Its target antigen remains unknown. Qualities for individual bases were not recorded, and no much larger clone is one base off.

TCRbeta CDR3 regions were amplified from genomic DNA using the immunoSEQ Assay, a bias-controlled multiplex PCR. In the paper's pipeline: Nucleated cell counts per sample were estimated from amplification of reference gene primers within the assay. Sequence reads were collapsed and filtered to measure the absolute abundance of every unique TCRbeta CDR3 rearrangement. For each sample, productive Simpson clonality was calculated as the square root of Simpson's diversity index over productive rearrangements. TCRdb re-hosts the immuneACCESS table, in-frame sequences only. Its copies lack some clones; in the studies checked, an unresolved V gene accounts for under half of them, and the cause for the rest is not known. Clonal size and the V and J genes are those of that table, whereas D and trimming came from the DNA. Across this sample there are under 150,000 clones, with around 81% seen only once. The ten largest clonotypes hold 10% to 15% of the sample.

Collaborating institutions collected whole blood in K2EDTA tubes following their own protocols. For TCRbeta analysis, collaborators shipped samples as frozen whole blood, isolated PBMCs, or DNA extracted from either of those sample types. The investigation overall reported the following: The amount of clinical and demographic metadata varied by source and participant and was provided uncurated.

The germline V gene gives CDR1 as KGHSH and CDR2 as LQKENI. At the junction V is shortened by 2 bases and J by 7 bases, with 8 bases in between. The CDR3, cysteine through phenylalanine, is 13 amino acids long. Of all the DNA, just the CDR3 is kept, 39 bases in frame from base 1. This sequence uses TRBV18 and TRBJ2-2, and the D gene may be TRBD2, 6 bases matching. Sequencing was performed on peripheral blood. This clonotype was obtained from a man in his 60s with active or convalescent COVID-19. In nucleotide form, the sequence is TGTGCCAGCTCACCATCTAGCGACGGGGAGCTGTTTTTT. This codes for CASSPSSDGELFF.